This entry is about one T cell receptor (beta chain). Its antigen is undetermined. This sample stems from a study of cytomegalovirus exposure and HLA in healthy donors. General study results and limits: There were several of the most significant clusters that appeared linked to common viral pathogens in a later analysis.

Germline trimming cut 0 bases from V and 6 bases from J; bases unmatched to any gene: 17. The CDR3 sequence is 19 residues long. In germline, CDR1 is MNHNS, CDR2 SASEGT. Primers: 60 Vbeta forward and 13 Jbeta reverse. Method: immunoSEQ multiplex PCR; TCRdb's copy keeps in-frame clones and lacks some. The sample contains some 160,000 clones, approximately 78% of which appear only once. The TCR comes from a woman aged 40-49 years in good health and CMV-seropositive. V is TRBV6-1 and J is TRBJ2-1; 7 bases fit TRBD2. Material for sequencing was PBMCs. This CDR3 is CASSEAGGNRTRRVNEQFF. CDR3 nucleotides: TGTGCCAGCAGTGAAGCGGGGGGTAATAGGACTAGGCGGGTCAATGAGCAGTTCTTC.